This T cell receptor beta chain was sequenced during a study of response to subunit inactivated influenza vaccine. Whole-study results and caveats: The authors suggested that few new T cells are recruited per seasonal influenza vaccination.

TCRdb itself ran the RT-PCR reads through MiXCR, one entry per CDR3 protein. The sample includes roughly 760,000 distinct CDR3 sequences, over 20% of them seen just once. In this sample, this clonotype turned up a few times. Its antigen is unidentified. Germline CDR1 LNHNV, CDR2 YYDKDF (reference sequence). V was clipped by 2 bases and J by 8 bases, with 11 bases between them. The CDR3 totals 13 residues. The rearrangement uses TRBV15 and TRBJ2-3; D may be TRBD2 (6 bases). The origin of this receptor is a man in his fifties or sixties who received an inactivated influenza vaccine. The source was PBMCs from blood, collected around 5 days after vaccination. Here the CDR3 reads CATSRIQGGTQYF. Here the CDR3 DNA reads TGTGCCACCAGCAGAATTCAGGGAGGTACGCAGTATTTT.